The rows below give T cell receptor beta chains drawn from one sample of a study of T cell repertoires in cytomegalovirus infection. Via MiXCR, TCRdb re-called the reads, giving one row per CDR3 protein. The sample has about 330,000 distinct CDR3 sequences; 8% to 9.5% are singletons. Sequenced input: PBMCs. The receptor source for this set is a human donor in good health (CMV status not recorded). Some clones in this sample may be carry-over from other donors' samples. Each CDR3 is given with its conserved first and last residue. Fields, in order: CDR3 protein, V gene, clone size, J gene. Clone size is shown for a subset of rows, as once, few, many or a class of expanded clone.

CDR3: CASGLGVNTQYF
V: TRBV7-2
size: many
J: TRBJ2-3

CDR3: CASRPVGAGTDTQYF
V: TRBV7-2
size: many
J: TRBJ2-3

CDR3: CASSPEGRTSGWGITGELFF
V: TRBV7-2
size: many
J: TRBJ2-2

CDR3: CASSQEIAGLYEQYF
V: TRBV4-2
size: few
J: TRBJ2-7

CDR3: CASSSSGRVMNTEAFF
V: TRBV12-3/TRBV12-4
size: NA
J: TRBJ1-1

CDR3: CASSLAGGHSYNSPLHF
V: TRBV7-2
size: many
J: TRBJ1-6

CDR3: CASSQEKAGRQAFF
V: TRBV4-2
size: NA
J: TRBJ1-1

CDR3: CASGRDTLYGYTF
V: TRBV10-2
size: NA
J: TRBJ1-2

CDR3: CASSKQGGGIYEQYF
V: TRBV7-6
size: many
J: TRBJ2-7

CDR3: CSVWDRGSDEQYF
V: TRBV29-1
size: NA
J: TRBJ2-7

CDR3: CATRDTNTGELFF
V: TRBV28
size: NA
J: TRBJ2-2

CDR3: CASSPSPGLASGTDTQYF
V: TRBV7-7
size: many
J: TRBJ2-3

CDR3: CASSGRIAETTDTQYF
V: TRBV9
size: NA
J: TRBJ2-3

CDR3: CATSRVLDTQYF
V: TRBV15
size: few
J: TRBJ2-3

CDR3: CASSYSMRSGAGGSNQPQHF
V: TRBV6-2/TRBV6-3
size: many
J: TRBJ1-5

CDR3: CASSQPSRGSNQPQHF
V: TRBV4-2
size: many
J: TRBJ1-5

CDR3: CASSPDGREPQHF
V: TRBV19
size: many
J: TRBJ1-5